This T cell receptor (beta chain) was identified in a study of cytomegalovirus exposure and HLA in healthy donors. Study background: In a later analysis, it was reported that the approximately 120 validation repertoires had been produced on the same platform as the 550 to 850 repertoires belonging to the first cohort.

As for this clone: Its cognate antigen is unknown.

TCRdb keeps only in-frame clones here, not all; method: immunoSEQ multiplex PCR. This table has 150,000 to 200,000 clones, roughly 95% appearing once. It was the approximately 130-subject validation cohort, separate from the approximately 700-subject first cohort, to which the donors belonged. This CDR3 comprises 15 residues. Germline V gene lookup returns CDR1 SGHRS and CDR2 YFSETQ. V lost 3 bases and J lost 1, with 11 bases in between. Broader study findings: Among TCR beta chains, those listed as cytomegalovirus-associated numbered over 150. Confirmation in vitro established that a few CMV-associated chains were specific for CMV antigens.

The sequencing input was PBMCs. The sequence was obtained from a woman under 30 in good health and CMV-seronegative. This chain uses TRBV5-1 with TRBJ2-1; a possible D gene is TRBD2 (5 bases). CDR3 amino acids: CASSSSRGSYNEQFF. Written as DNA, the CDR3 is TGCGCCAGCAGCTCGTCACGGGGATCCTACAATGAGCAGTTCTTC.